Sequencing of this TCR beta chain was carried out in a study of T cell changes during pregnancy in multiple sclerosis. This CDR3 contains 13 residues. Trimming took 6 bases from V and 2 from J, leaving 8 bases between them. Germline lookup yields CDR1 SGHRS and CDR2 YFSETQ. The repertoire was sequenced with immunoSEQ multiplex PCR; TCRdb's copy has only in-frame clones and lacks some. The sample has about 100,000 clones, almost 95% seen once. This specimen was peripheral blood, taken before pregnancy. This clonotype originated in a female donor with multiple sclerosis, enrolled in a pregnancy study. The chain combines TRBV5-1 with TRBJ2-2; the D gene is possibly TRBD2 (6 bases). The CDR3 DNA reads TGCGCCAGCAAGGAGGGAAACACCGGGGAGCTGTTTTTT. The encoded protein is CASKEGNTGELFF.